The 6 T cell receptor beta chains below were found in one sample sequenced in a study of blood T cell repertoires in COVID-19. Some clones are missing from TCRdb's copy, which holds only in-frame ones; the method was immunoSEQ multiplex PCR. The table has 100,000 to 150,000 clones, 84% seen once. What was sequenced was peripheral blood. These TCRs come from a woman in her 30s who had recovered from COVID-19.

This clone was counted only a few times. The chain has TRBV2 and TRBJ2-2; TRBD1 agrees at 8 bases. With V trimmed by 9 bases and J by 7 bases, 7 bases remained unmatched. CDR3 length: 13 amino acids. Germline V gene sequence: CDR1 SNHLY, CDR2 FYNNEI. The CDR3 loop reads CARTGVNDGELFF. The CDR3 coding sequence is TGTGCCAGGACAGGGGTGAACGACGGGGAGCTGTTTTTT.

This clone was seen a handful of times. CDR3: CASSPTRAETQYF. Here the CDR3 DNA reads TGTGCCAGCAGCCCCACTAGGGCGGAGACCCAGTACTTC. The V and J genes are TRBV12-3 or TRBV12-4 and TRBJ2-5; D might be TRBD2 (5 bases). V shed 6 bases and J shed 5 bases, with 13 bases lying between them. The CDR3 consists of 13 residues.

The CDR3 DNA follows: TGTGCCAGCAGTTTGGCTGCAACTAATGAAAAACTGTTTTTT. Its translation is CASSLAATNEKLFF. This chain joins TRBV28 and TRBJ1-4; D is unresolved. CDR3 size: 14 residues. V lost 3 bases and J 0 bases, leaving 5 bases between the germline ends. Per the germline V gene, CDR1 is MDHEN and CDR2 is SYDVKM.

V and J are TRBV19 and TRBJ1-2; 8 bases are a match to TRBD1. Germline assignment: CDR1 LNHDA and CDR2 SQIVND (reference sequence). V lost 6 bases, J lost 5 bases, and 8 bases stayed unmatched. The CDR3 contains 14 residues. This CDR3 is CASSLGQGAYGYTF. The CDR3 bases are TGTGCCAGTAGCCTCGGACAGGGAGCGTATGGCTACACCTTC. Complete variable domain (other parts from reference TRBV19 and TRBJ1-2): DGGITQSPKYLFRKEGQNVTLSCEQNLNHDAMYWYRQDPGQGLRLIYYSQIVNDFQKGDIAEGYSVSREKKESFPLTVTSAQKNPTAFYLCASSLGQGAYGYTFGSGTRLTVV.

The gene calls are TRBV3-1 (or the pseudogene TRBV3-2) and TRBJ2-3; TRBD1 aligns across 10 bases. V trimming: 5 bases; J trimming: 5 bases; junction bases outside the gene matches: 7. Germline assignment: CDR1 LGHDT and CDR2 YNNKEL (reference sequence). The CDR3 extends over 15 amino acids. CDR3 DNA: TGTGCCAGCAGCAACCCGGGACAGGGGATAGATACGCAGTATTTT. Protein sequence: CASSNPGQGIDTQYF.

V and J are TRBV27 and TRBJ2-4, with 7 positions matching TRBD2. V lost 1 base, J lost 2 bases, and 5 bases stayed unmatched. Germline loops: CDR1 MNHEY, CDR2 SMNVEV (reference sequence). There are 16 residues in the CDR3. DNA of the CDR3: TGTGCCAGCAGTTTATTACCGGGAGGCCCCAAAAACATTCAGTACTTC. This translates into CASSLLPGGPKNIQYF.